The 7 T cell receptor beta chains reported below all come from one sample, sequenced in a study of CD8 T cells in ankylosing spondylitis. TCRdb used MiXCR to reprocess the 5' RACE reads, holding one entry per CDR3 protein. The sample consists of 500,000 or so distinct CDR3 sequences, roughly 5.2% of them appearing once. No antigens are known for them. General observations from the study: Seemingly distinctive of ankylosing spondylitis blood was a TCR beta motif formed by eight highly homologous variants.

The sequencing input was blood, either unsorted or a sorted T cell fraction (not recorded which). The receptor set was obtained from a male donor with ankylosing spondylitis.

This clonotype appeared many times. The V and J genes are TRBV20-1 and TRBJ1-1; 8 nucleotides agree with TRBD1. The germline V gene encodes CDR1 DFQATT and CDR2 SNEGSKA (reference sequence). The CDR3 is 13 residues long. V gave up 5 bases and J gave up 2 bases; unmatched junction bases: 4. The CDR3 loop reads CSAWTGTNTEAFF. The CDR3 DNA follows: TGCAGTGCTTGGACAGGGACTAACACTGAAGCTTTCTTT.

This clonotype was seen many times. The J gene is TRBJ2-6, the V gene TRBV5-1; D gene unclear. Germline lookup yields CDR1 SGHRS and CDR2 YFSETQ. With 0 bases removed from V and 0 bases from J, the gap between germline ends came to 4 bases. CDR3 length: 15 amino acids. The CDR3 coding sequence is TGCGCCAGCAGCTTGGTGGACTCTGGGGCCAACGTCCTGACTTTC. This translates into CASSLVDSGANVLTF.

This clonotype was detected many times. The chain joins TRBV20-1 to TRBJ1-2; maybe TRBD1 (6 bases). Trimming stripped 6 bases from V and 5 bases from J, with 16 bases between. The CDR3 is 13 amino acids. Germline loops: CDR1 DFQATT, CDR2 SNEGSKA (reference sequence). The CDR3 sequence: CSARSGGGYGYTF. The CDR3 bases are TGCAGTGCCCGCTCGGGAGGGGGGTATGGCTACACCTTC.

This clonotype was recorded many times. This chain connects TRBV4-2 to TRBJ2-2; 11 nucleotides agree with TRBD2. The CDR3 is 16 amino acids. CDR1 and CDR2 from the germline V gene are LGHNA and YNFKEQ. The V and J ends lost 4 bases and 1 base, in that order; junction bases with no gene match: 2. CDR3 nucleotide sequence: TGTGCCAGCAGCCGCGGGACTAGCGGGAACACCGGGGAGCTGTTTTTT. Its protein product is CASSRGTSGNTGELFF.

This clonotype was counted at least ten times. The V gene is TRBV20-1, the J gene TRBJ2-7, with D maybe TRBD2 (5 bases). The CDR3 loop spans 11 amino acids. Per the germline V gene, CDR1 is DFQATT and CDR2 is SNEGSKA (reference sequence). V dropped 8 bases and J dropped 3 bases, with 11 bases sitting between them. The CDR3 DNA is TGCAGTCGAAGCGGATACTACGAGCAGTACTTC. Protein product: CSRSGYYEQYF.

In this sample, this clonotype turned up many times. V and J are TRBV6-5 and TRBJ1-1, with unresolved D. The CDR3 is 15 amino acids. The V end lost 4 bases, the J end lost 0 bases, and 12 bases lay between the germline ends. Looked up from germline, CDR1 is MNHEY and CDR2 is SVGAGI. The CDR3, as DNA: TGTGCCAGCAGTTCACACAGATTCATGAACACTGAAGCTTTCTTT. Encoded protein: CASSSHRFMNTEAFF.

The chain carries TRBV7-2 and TRBJ2-5, with a weak D call TRBD1 (6 bases). The CDR3 runs to 13 residues. The germline V gene encodes CDR1 SGHTA and CDR2 FQGNSA. V lost 9 bases and J lost 0, with 11 bases in between. CDR3 bases: TGTGCCAGTCGTACAGGGTACCAAGAGACCCAGTACTTC. As protein: CASRTGYQETQYF.